Below, 13 T cell receptor beta chains from the same sample are listed, as sequenced in a study of Graves' ophthalmopathy and Graves' hyperthyroidism. Amplification of the TCR beta CDR3 regions used RNA transcripts (as template). RT-PCR was first run with HTBI primers, then multiplex PCR in a second round. TCRdb itself ran the multiplex PCR reads through MiXCR, one entry per CDR3 protein. The repertoire holds about 410,000 distinct CDR3 sequences, with around 17% as singletons. The specimen sequenced was peripheral blood. These receptors all stem from a woman under 30 with Graves' ophthalmopathy.

This clonotype was observed at least ten times. The chain couples TRBV12-3 or TRBV12-4 to TRBJ1-1, with a tentative D call TRBD1 (5 bases). Trimming took off 4 bases at V and 2 bases at J, with 23 bases between the two ends. The CDR3 spans 18 residues. In DNA, the CDR3 is TGTGCCAGCAGTTCCGTCTGGCGGGCAGGGAGGAGCAACACTGAAGCTTTCTTT. Translation gives CASSSVWRAGRSNTEAFF.

This clonotype was seen repeatedly, ten times or more. This chain joins TRBV11-2 and TRBJ1-1; no clear D. CDR1 SGHAT and CDR2 FQNNGV come from the germline V gene. The CDR3 is made up of 15 amino acids. Trimming shortened V by 1 base and J by 1 base, and 10 bases separated the two germline ends. The CDR3 coding sequence is TGTGCCAGCAGCTTAGTTCGTGGGCAGAACACTGAAGCTTTCTTT. Translating it yields CASSLVRGQNTEAFF.

This clonotype was observed at least ten times. The chain is built from TRBV6-5 and TRBJ1-6, with D uncertain. This CDR3 has 15 amino acids. V dropped 3 bases and J dropped 0 bases, with 6 bases sitting between them. Germline CDR1 reads MNHEY; CDR2 reads SVGAGI. The CDR3 loop is CASSYRNSYNSPLHF. In DNA form, the CDR3 reads TGTGCCAGCAGTTATAGGAACTCCTATAATTCACCCCTCCACTTT.

This clonotype was detected many times. The chain couples TRBV12-3 or TRBV12-4 to TRBJ2-2, with D perhaps TRBD2 (6 bases). The germline V and J ends were trimmed by 4 bases and 7 bases, with 16 bases remaining between them. The CDR3 runs 15 residues. CDR3 in DNA: TGTGCCAGCAGTTCAAGCGGGTGGGCAGACGGGGAGCTGTTTTTT. Protein: CASSSSGWADGELFF.

The chain has TRBV12-3 or TRBV12-4 and TRBJ2-5; possible D gene TRBD1, 5 bases. V was cut by 4 bases and J by 2 bases, with 8 bases left in between. The CDR3 length is 13 residues. The CDR3 sequence: CASSSDTQETQYF. In DNA form, the CDR3 reads TGTGCCAGCAGTTCGGACACGCAAGAGACCCAGTACTTC.

This clonotype was observed at least ten times. This chain connects TRBV12-3 or TRBV12-4 to TRBJ2-7; possible D gene TRBD2, 5 bases. The CDR3 has 13 residues. V lost 6 bases, J lost 2 bases, and 11 bases lay in between. The CDR3 DNA reads TGTGCCAGCAGCCGAGGGCCTGCCTACGAGCAGTACTTC. The encoded protein is CASSRGPAYEQYF.

This clonotype was counted many times. The V and J genes are TRBV6-2 or TRBV6-3 and TRBJ2-5; the D is unclear. The CDR3 runs to 12 residues. Trimming pared 7 bases from V and 5 bases from J, leaving 11 bases between. Germline loops: CDR1 MNHEY, CDR2 SVGEGT. The CDR3 sequence is CASKRVPETQYF. The CDR3 DNA sequence: TGTGCCAGCAAAAGGGTTCCGGAGACCCAGTACTTC.

This clonotype was recorded many times. CDR3 amino acids: CASSSKVWRRNTEAFF. CDR3 coding DNA: TGTGCCAGCAGTTCAAAAGTGTGGCGGAGGAACACTGAAGCTTTCTTT. The genes are TRBV12-3 or TRBV12-4 and TRBJ1-1; D unclear. Between the trimmed V and J ends, which lost 4 bases and 1 base, there was a span of 16 bases. The CDR3 has 16 residues.

This clonotype was counted between two and nine times. The chain links TRBV6-1 to TRBJ2-7; maybe TRBD1 (5 bases). V lost 1 base to trimming and J lost 0 bases, with 10 bases between them. Looked up from germline, CDR1 is MNHNS and CDR2 is SASEGT. This CDR3 region has 15 residues. The CDR3 loop is CASSEVDSPSYEQYF. Here the CDR3 DNA reads TGTGCCAGCAGTGAAGTTGACAGCCCCTCCTACGAGCAGTACTTC.

The V and J genes are TRBV4-2 and TRBJ2-3, with 9 bases that match TRBD2. The V segment lost 0 bases and the J segment 4 bases; nucleotides outside the gene matches: 2. Germline V lookup: CDR1 LGHNA, CDR2 YNFKEQ. There are 15 residues in the CDR3. The CDR3 sequence: CASSQDSGSPDTQYF. CDR3 nucleotides: TGTGCCAGCAGCCAAGATAGCGGGAGCCCAGATACGCAGTATTTT.

This clonotype has at least ten counts. The rearrangement joins TRBV6-1 to TRBJ1-5, with D perhaps matching TRBD1 (5 bases). This CDR3 is built from 15 residues. Germline V gene data show CDR1 as MNHNS and CDR2 as SASEGT. V lost 4 bases and J 8 bases, leaving 18 bases between the germline ends. The CDR3 spells CASSVGGDVGKPQHF. DNA of the CDR3: TGTGCCAGCAGTGTGGGGGGTGACGTGGGGAAGCCCCAGCATTTT.

CDR3 sequence (DNA): TGTGCCAGCAGCTCGGCCAGCGGGAGTAGAGAGACCCAGTACTTC. It specifies CASSSASGSRETQYF. This chain uses TRBV5-5 with TRBJ2-5; 8 bases match TRBD2. The CDR3 runs 15 residues. In germline, CDR1 is SGHKS, CDR2 YYEKEE (reference sequence). The ends lost 3 bases at V and 4 bases at J; junction bases unmatched: 8.

This clonotype was seen many times. The V gene is TRBV28, the J gene TRBJ1-1; D unresolved. Trimming pared 8 bases from V and 4 bases from J, leaving 8 bases between. The germline CDR1 and CDR2 sequences are MDHEN and SYDVKM. The CDR3 totals 11 residues. The CDR3 here is CASFSGTEAFF. CDR3 nucleotides: TGTGCCAGCTTTTCGGGCACTGAAGCTTTCTTT.